The TCR beta chain described here comes from a study of blood T cells in healthy people across ages. Through a sample-barcoded 5' primer and a J-beta primer mix, a second PCR was run for roughly 6 to 12 cycles. A single record per CDR3 protein comes from TCRdb applying MiXCR to the 5' RACE reads. The sample records 850,000 to 950,000 distinct CDR3 sequences, under 30% being singletons. CDR3 size: 14 residues. CDR1 and CDR2 (germline): MNHNY, SVGAGI (reference sequence). With 6 bases removed from V and 6 bases from J, the gap between germline ends came to 17 bases. This clonotype was recorded at least ten times. Caucasian individuals from Russia who were healthy and aged 6 to 90 acted as donors.

Sample: blood. The chain employs TRBV6-6 and TRBJ1-2; TRBD1 might be the D (6 bases). The sequence was collected from a woman at least 80 years old in good health. DNA for the CDR3: TGTGCCAGCAGAGGGTGGGGGGGCGCGAATGGCTACACCTTC. This gives the protein CASRGWGGANGYTF.